This T cell receptor (beta chain) was obtained from a study of T cell responses to AZD1222 COVID-19 vaccine. Germline V lookup: CDR1 MDHEN, CDR2 SYDVKM. The CDR3 length is 17 residues. The ends lost 5 bases at V and 0 bases at J; junction bases unmatched: 7. Some clones are missing from TCRdb's copy, which holds only in-frame ones; the method was immunoSEQ multiplex PCR. Of 120,000 to 150,000 clones in the sample, roughly 90% were seen once. With respect to this clone: Its antigen is currently unknown.

The study's findings and limits: The donor cohort was predominantly white British with a female majority, and clonal diversity may have been underestimated.

The V call is TRBV28, the J call TRBJ1-5, with 10 positions matching TRBD1. The source material was peripheral blood, sampled on day 0 of AZD1222 vaccination. The TCR originated in an adult in good health. The CDR3 is CASSPRDRGLSNQPQHF. The CDR3 DNA reads TGTGCCAGCAGTCCCCGGGACAGGGGCCTTAGCAATCAGCCCCAGCATTTT. Full variable domain (outside the CDR3, taken from reference TRBV28 and TRBJ1-5): DVKVTQSSRYLVKRTGEKVFLECVQDMDHENMFWYRQDPGLGLRLIYFSYDVKMKEKGDIPEGYSVSREKKERFSLILESASTNQTSMYLCASSPRDRGLSNQPQHFGDGTRLSIL.